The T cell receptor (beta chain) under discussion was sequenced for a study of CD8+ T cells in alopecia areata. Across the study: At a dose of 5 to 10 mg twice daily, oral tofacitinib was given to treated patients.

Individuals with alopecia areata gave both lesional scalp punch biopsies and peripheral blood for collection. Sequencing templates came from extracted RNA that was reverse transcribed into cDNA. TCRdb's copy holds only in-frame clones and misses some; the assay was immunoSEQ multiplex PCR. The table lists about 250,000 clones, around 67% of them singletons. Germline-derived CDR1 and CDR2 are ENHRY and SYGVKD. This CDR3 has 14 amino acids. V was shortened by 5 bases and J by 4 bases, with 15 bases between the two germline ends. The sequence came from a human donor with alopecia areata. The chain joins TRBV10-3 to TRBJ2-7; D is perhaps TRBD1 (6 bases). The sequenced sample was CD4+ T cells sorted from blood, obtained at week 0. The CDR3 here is CAISPRDTGYEQYF. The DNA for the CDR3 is TGTGCCATCAGTCCCCGGGACACGGGATACGAGCAGTACTTC.